This TCR beta chain was obtained from a study of HIV-infected patients and healthy controls. The CDR3 loop spans 15 amino acids. V lost 0 bases, J lost 8 bases, and 13 bases lay in between. From germline, CDR1 is SEHNR and CDR2 FQNEAQ (reference sequence). TCRdb used MiXCR to reprocess the 5' RACE reads, holding one entry per CDR3 protein. The sample has 70,000 or so distinct CDR3 sequences, about 15% seen once; the top ten hold approximately 5%. This clonotype was counted at least ten times. The chain joins TRBV7-9 to TRBJ1-4, with unresolved D. The sequenced material came from CD4+ T cells from blood. This TCR was sampled from a human donor in good health. DNA of the CDR3: TGTGCCAGCAGCTTAGCGGGCAGCCGTCGAGAAAAACTGTTTTTT. Residues: CASSLAGSRREKLFF.